Below are 18 T cell receptor beta chains sequenced from a single sample in a study of blood T cell repertoires in COVID-19. Sequencing used immunoSEQ multiplex PCR; TCRdb keeps in-frame clones, though not all of them. The table lists roughly 150,000 clones, 80% to 90% of them singletons. The sequencing sample was made of peripheral blood. The receptors originated from a woman aged 80 or older with acute or convalescent COVID-19.

V and J are TRBV12-3 or TRBV12-4 and TRBJ2-2; D is undetermined. CDR3 size: 12 residues. V lost 6 bases, J lost 7 bases, and 9 bases lay in between. The CDR3 DNA reads as TGTGCCAGCAGCCTAGTGGTCGGGGAGCTGTTTTTT. Amino acids: CASSLVVGELFF.

The J gene is TRBJ1-6, the V gene TRBV15; 9 bases agree with TRBD1. Trimming removed 5 bases from V and 9 bases from J; junction bases left unmatched: 5. The CDR3 is made up of 14 amino acids. Germline loops: CDR1 LNHNV, CDR2 YYDKDF (reference sequence). CDR3 coding DNA: TGTGCCACCAGCCGGACAGGGGAGGGTTCACCCCTCCACTTT. It translates to CATSRTGEGSPLHF.

This sequence joins TRBV6-2 or TRBV6-3 and TRBJ2-7; 7 bases fit TRBD2. The V gene end was trimmed by 4 bases and the J gene end by 7 bases; junction bases not matched to a gene: 13. Germline CDR1 MNHEY, CDR2 SVGEGT. This CDR3 spans 15 amino acids. The CDR3 nucleotides are TGTGCCAGCAGTTCCCGAGCGGGAAGATCACGGGAGCAGTACTTC. As protein: CASSSRAGRSREQYF.

This clone was picked up a small number of times. The chain employs TRBV5-4 and TRBJ1-1, with D unclear. This CDR3 has 14 amino acids. V was pared by 0 bases and J by 5 bases, with 11 bases between. Germline V gives CDR1 SGHNT, CDR2 YYREEE (reference sequence). CDR3 protein: CASSLEHGSTEAFF. The CDR3 region has the DNA TGTGCCAGCAGCTTGGAACACGGGAGTACTGAAGCTTTCTTT.

This chain joins TRBV5-1 and TRBJ2-7; D is uncertain. CDR3 size: 14 residues. Between the trimmed V and J ends, which lost 0 bases and 1 base, there was a span of 8 bases. Germline CDR1 and CDR2: SGHRS and YFSETQ. DNA for the CDR3: TGCGCCAGCAGCTTGGATGGCGGATCCTACGAGCAGTACTTC. Amino acids: CASSLDGGSYEQYF.

In this sample, this clone turned up once. The chain links TRBV30 to TRBJ2-6, with a tentative D call TRBD1 (5 bases). The CDR3 spans 17 residues. Germline loops: CDR1 GTSNPN, CDR2 SVGIG (reference sequence). Trimming removed 2 bases at V and 0 bases at J, with 14 bases between. The CDR3 spells CAWSSAGIFSGANVLTF. The DNA for the CDR3 is TGTGCCTGGAGTTCCGCAGGGATTTTCTCTGGGGCCAACGTCCTGACTTTC.

This clone was detected only a few times. The chain combines TRBV6-5 with TRBJ1-6; the D gene is possibly TRBD1 (5 bases). V shed 2 bases and J shed 6 bases, with 8 bases lying between them. The CDR3 runs 14 residues. Germline lookup yields CDR1 MNHEY and CDR2 SVGAGI. CDR3 DNA sequence: TGTGCCAGCAGTTACAGGGGCCCTAATTCACCCCTCCACTTT. It yields the protein CASSYRGPNSPLHF.

This clone was seen just once. The gene calls are TRBV11-2 and TRBJ2-2; 13 bases agree with TRBD2. The CDR3 is made up of 18 amino acids. J was trimmed by 4 bases and V by 5 bases; bases with no gene match: 10. In germline, CDR1 is SGHAT, CDR2 FQNNGV. CDR3 protein: CASSRRLAGGFGTGELFF. Written as DNA, the CDR3 is TGTGCCAGCAGCCGTAGACTAGCGGGAGGTTTCGGCACCGGGGAGCTGTTTTTT.

This clone was counted only a few times. The CDR3 DNA is TGTGCCATCAGTGGACAGCAAATGAACTATGGCTACACCTTC. It yields the protein CAISGQQMNYGYTF. The genes are TRBV10-3 and TRBJ1-2; tentatively, D is TRBD1 (5 bases). Per germline, CDR1 ENHRY and CDR2 SYGVKD. The CDR3 is 14 amino acids. V was trimmed by 4 bases and J by 2 bases, leaving 11 bases between them.

V gene TRBV11-2 combines with J gene TRBJ2-5, with 16 positions matching TRBD2. The CDR3 runs 17 residues. CDR1 is SGHAT and CDR2 is FQNNGV in the germline V gene. Unmatched junction bases numbered 7, after V lost 5 bases and J lost 4 bases. The CDR3 DNA sequence: TGTGCCAGCAGCCCTGGGACTAGCGGGAGGGAAGGAGAGACCCAGTACTTC. This gives the protein CASSPGTSGREGETQYF.

This clone was detected only a few times. This rearrangement joins TRBV9 to TRBJ2-1; D might be TRBD2 (6 bases). CDR3 size: 15 residues. V gave up 0 bases and J gave up 5 bases, with 12 bases separating them. Germline loops: CDR1 SGDLS, CDR2 YYNGEE. In DNA, the CDR3 is TGTGCCAGCAGCGTAGGTGTAGCGGCAAACAATGAGCAGTTCTTC. This encodes CASSVGVAANNEQFF.

V usage is TRBV6-5 and J usage is TRBJ1-3; D is ambiguous. CDR3 length: 15 residues. Per the germline V gene, CDR1 is MNHEY and CDR2 is SVGAGI. V was cut by 0 bases and J by 3 bases, with 9 bases left in between. The CDR3 region is CASSYSFSGGNTIYF. The CDR3, as DNA: TGTGCCAGCAGTTACTCGTTTTCAGGTGGAAACACCATATATTTT.

This chain links TRBV11-2 with TRBJ2-7; possibly TRBD2 for D (6 bases). The germline V and J ends were trimmed by 3 bases and 5 bases, with 14 bases remaining between them. The germline CDR1 and CDR2 sequences are SGHAT and FQNNGV. This CDR3 is built from 14 residues. As DNA, the CDR3 is TGTGCCAGCAGCTTTGGAGGGAACCGCGACGAGCAGTACTTC. Amino acids: CASSFGGNRDEQYF.

The V call is TRBV3-1 (or the pseudogene TRBV3-2), the J call TRBJ1-5; the D gene is possibly TRBD1 (6 bases). Trimming took off 2 bases at V and 2 bases at J, with 10 bases between the two ends. This CDR3 has 15 amino acids. Germline V gene lookup returns CDR1 LGHDT and CDR2 YNNKEL (reference sequence). The CDR3 sequence: CASSQRSGGNQPQHF. CDR3 bases: TGTGCCAGCAGCCAACGGTCAGGGGGCAATCAGCCCCAGCATTTT.

V usage is TRBV5-1 and J usage is TRBJ2-1; TRBD2 matches at 7 bases. The junction had 6 bases not matched to a gene; V was cut back by 1 base and J by 5 bases. This CDR3 contains 15 residues. Germline assignment: CDR1 SGHRS and CDR2 YFSETQ. The CDR3 DNA reads TGCGCCAGCAGCTTGTTTAGCGGGTCCAACAATGAGCAGTTCTTC. This encodes CASSLFSGSNNEQFF. Drawing the rest from reference TRBV5-1 and TRBJ2-1, the complete variable domain is KAGVTQTPRYLIKTRGQQVTLSCSPISGHRSVSWYQQTPGQGLQFLFEYFSETQRNKGNFPGRFSGRQFSNSRSEMNVSTLELGDSALYLCASSLFSGSNNEQFFGPGTRLTVL.

This chain links TRBV5-1 with TRBJ1-6; 11 bases line up with TRBD1. The V segment lost 0 bases and the J segment 5 bases; nucleotides outside the gene matches: 10. The germline CDR1 and CDR2 sequences are SGHRS and YFSETQ. The CDR3 consists of 19 residues. This CDR3 is CASSLATGTGGSDNSPLHF. CDR3 nucleotide sequence: TGCGCCAGCAGCTTGGCAACCGGGACAGGGGGTTCGGATAATTCACCCCTCCACTTT. Full variable domain (outside the CDR3, taken from reference TRBV5-1 and TRBJ1-6): KAGVTQTPRYLIKTRGQQVTLSCSPISGHRSVSWYQQTPGQGLQFLFEYFSETQRNKGNFPGRFSGRQFSNSRSEMNVSTLELGDSALYLCASSLATGTGGSDNSPLHFGNGTRLTVT.

This clone was seen at least ten times. V is TRBV5-4 and J is TRBJ2-1, with 10 bases matching TRBD1. Germline CDR1 is SGHNT and CDR2 is YYREEE (reference sequence). This CDR3 has 13 amino acids. V lost 3 bases to trimming and J lost 6 bases; unmatched junction nucleotides: 0. This CDR3 reads CASSWTGGNEQFF. In DNA, the CDR3 is TGTGCCAGCAGCTGGACAGGGGGCAATGAGCAGTTCTTC. Full variable domain (missing parts from reference TRBV5-4 and TRBJ2-1): ETGVTQSPTHLIKTRGQQVTLRCSSQSGHNTVSWYQQALGQGPQFIFQYYREEENGRGNFPPRFSGLQFPNYSSELNVNALELDDSALYLCASSWTGGNEQFFGPGTRLTVL.

V gene TRBV12-3 or TRBV12-4 combines with J gene TRBJ1-1; D uncertain. This CDR3 contains 13 residues. V lost 2 bases and J lost 11, with 15 bases in between. CDR3 coding DNA: TGTGCCAGCAGTTTAATTTCGGGTTCTAAGGCTTTCTTT. Protein: CASSLISGSKAFF.